Listed here are 21 T cell receptor beta chains from one sample, sequenced in a study of blood T cell repertoires in COVID-19. Produced via immunoSEQ multiplex PCR; TCRdb's table is partial and in-frame only. Of roughly 180,000 clones listed, more than 75% are singletons. Source material: PBMCs or T cells enriched from blood (not recorded which). The source of these receptors is a man in his sixties who had been exposed to COVID-19.

The gene calls are TRBV7-2 and TRBJ2-1; 9 bases align to TRBD2. Germline values: CDR1 SGHTA, CDR2 FQGNSA. The CDR3 is 15 residues long. With 1 base clipped from V and 9 bases from J, the junction kept 7 bases outside the gene matches. The CDR3, as DNA: TGTGCCAGCAGCTTAGAGGCGGGAGGGCCTGGTGAGCAGTTCTTC. Translation: CASSLEAGGPGEQFF.

V gene TRBV18 combines with J gene TRBJ2-7, with 10 bases that match TRBD2. V lost 5 bases to trimming and J lost 3 bases; unmatched junction nucleotides: 4. This CDR3 region has 14 residues. The germline gives CDR1 KGHSH, CDR2 LQKENI. Here the CDR3 DNA reads TGTGCCAGCTCAGGACAGCGGGGGGGCTACGAGCAGTACTTC. It specifies CASSGQRGGYEQYF.

V usage is TRBV11-2 and J usage is TRBJ2-7; 7 nucleotides line up with TRBD2. Germline loops: CDR1 SGHAT, CDR2 FQNNGV. The CDR3 length is 16 residues. Unmatched junction bases numbered 14, after V lost 5 bases and J lost 4 bases. The CDR3 protein is CASSPGREFLKYEQYF. DNA of the CDR3: TGTGCCAGCAGCCCTGGGAGGGAGTTTTTAAAGTACGAGCAGTACTTC.

The chain employs TRBV7-9 and TRBJ2-1; 9 bases are shared with TRBD2. The V segment lost 2 bases and the J segment 5 bases; nucleotides outside the gene matches: 4. The CDR3 is 15 residues long. The V gene's germline CDR1 is SEHNR and CDR2 FQNEAQ (reference sequence). CDR3 protein: CASSLLAGENNEQFF. CDR3 DNA sequence: TGTGCCAGCAGCTTATTAGCGGGAGAGAACAATGAGCAGTTCTTC.

This rearrangement joins TRBV7-8 to TRBJ1-2; TRBD1 matches at 8 bases. Germline CDR1 is SGHVS and CDR2 is FQNEAQ. CDR3 length: 15 residues. The junction had 5 bases not matched to a gene; V was cut back by 1 base and J by 4 bases. For the CDR3, the DNA is TGTGCCAGCAGCTTAGATCAGGGGGCCATCTATGGCTACACCTTC. This codes for CASSLDQGAIYGYTF.

The CDR3 spells CSVEDLVRGKTEAFF. The CDR3 DNA follows: TGCAGCGTTGAAGATCTCGTCAGGGGGAAGACTGAAGCTTTCTTT. J is TRBJ1-1 and V is TRBV29-1, with 7 bases lining up with TRBD1. This CDR3 comprises 15 residues. The V and J ends lost 0 bases and 5 bases, in that order; junction bases with no gene match: 9. From germline, CDR1 is SQVTM and CDR2 ANQGSEA.

The chain employs TRBV9 and TRBJ2-3; D uncertain. V was shortened by 5 bases and J by 0 bases, with 19 bases between the two germline ends. The germline CDR1 and CDR2 sequences are SGDLS and YYNGEE. This CDR3 is 17 amino acids long. The CDR3 spells CASRPRGRGRSTDTQYF. The CDR3 coding sequence is TGTGCCAGCAGACCAAGAGGAAGAGGAAGAAGCACAGATACGCAGTATTTT.

The rearrangement joins TRBV30 to TRBJ2-2; TRBD1 matches at 7 bases. Looked up from germline, CDR1 is GTSNPN and CDR2 is SVGIG (reference sequence). V trimming: 5 bases; J trimming: 7 bases; junction bases outside the gene matches: 16. The CDR3 consists of 16 residues. The CDR3 is CAWSPGDRVIIGELFF. For the CDR3, the DNA is TGTGCCTGGTCCCCAGGAGACAGGGTCATTATCGGGGAGCTGTTTTTT.

With respect to this clone: An end of the junction does not agree with germline; a read error may underlie this. V usage is TRBV5-1 and J usage is TRBJ2-7; 7 nucleotides align to TRBD2. This CDR3 spans 14 amino acids. The germline CDR1 and CDR2 sequences are SGHRS and YFSETQ. CDR3 protein: CVSRRETSSYEQYF. CDR3 in DNA: TGCGTCAGCAGGAGGGAGACTAGCAGCTACGAGCAGTACTTC.

In its sample, this clone was seen many times. V is TRBV27 and J is TRBJ1-5; tentatively, D is TRBD1 (6 bases). Trimming took off 3 bases at V and 4 bases at J, with 13 bases between the two ends. Germline lookup yields CDR1 MNHEY and CDR2 SMNVEV (reference sequence). CDR3 length equals 15 residues. CDR3 region: CASSFTGTPNQPQHF. The CDR3 coding sequence is TGTGCCAGCAGTTTTACCGGGACACCTAATCAGCCCCAGCATTTT.

Only a few counts were recorded for this clone. The chain has TRBV30 and TRBJ1-5; D might be TRBD1 (5 bases). Per germline, CDR1 GTSNPN and CDR2 SVGIG (reference sequence). Trimming left V 3 bases short and J 4 bases short, with 10 bases between. This CDR3 is 13 amino acids long. The CDR3, as DNA: TGTGCCTGGAGGGGAGGGGATAATCAGCCCCAGCATTTT. This gives the protein CAWRGGDNQPQHF.

This clone was recorded once. J is TRBJ2-5 and V is TRBV27, with D possibly TRBD1 on 5 matching bases. The germline V gene encodes CDR1 MNHEY and CDR2 SMNVEV (reference sequence). Trimming took off 0 bases at V and 4 bases at J, with 12 bases between the two ends. The CDR3 is made up of 15 amino acids. The CDR3 reads CASSLSPDKRETQYF. The CDR3 DNA follows: TGTGCCAGCAGTTTATCCCCGGACAAAAGAGAGACCCAGTACTTC.

The chain employs TRBV5-8 and TRBJ2-7; TRBD2 matches at 14 bases. From germline, CDR1 is SGHTS and CDR2 YDEGEE. This CDR3 has 16 amino acids. Germline trimming cut 2 bases from V and 4 bases from J; bases unmatched to any gene: 5. The CDR3 region is CASSFGTSGSWYEQYF. The CDR3 nucleotides read TGTGCCAGCAGCTTTGGGACTAGCGGGAGTTGGTACGAGCAGTACTTC.

The rearrangement links TRBV7-6 to TRBJ2-7, with 9 bases that match TRBD2. The CDR3 covers 19 residues. The junction had 15 bases not matched to a gene; V was cut back by 1 base and J by 2 bases. The germline V gene encodes CDR1 SGHVS and CDR2 FNYEAQ. The CDR3 loop is CASSLGFGAGGKRPYEQYF. The CDR3 DNA follows: TGTGCCAGCAGCTTAGGCTTCGGAGCGGGAGGTAAACGACCCTACGAGCAGTACTTC.

This chain uses TRBV2 with TRBJ1-1; D not resolved. V shed 5 bases and J shed 4 bases, with 14 bases lying between them. CDR1 SNHLY and CDR2 FYNNEI come from the germline V gene. The CDR3 has 14 amino acids. The CDR3 sequence is CASSQQASTTEAFF. The CDR3 nucleotides are TGTGCCAGCAGTCAACAAGCGTCGACCACTGAAGCTTTCTTT.

The chain has TRBV5-4 and TRBJ1-1, with D perhaps matching TRBD1 (6 bases). The V gene lost 3 bases and the J gene lost 5 bases, with 17 bases spanning the gap. CDR3 length equals 15 residues. Germline V gene data show CDR1 as SGHNT and CDR2 as YYREEE (reference sequence). CDR3 residues: CASSSGQRQGTEAFF. The CDR3 DNA follows: TGTGCCAGCAGCTCAGGACAGAGGCAAGGGACTGAAGCTTTCTTT.

The chain links TRBV5-1 to TRBJ1-5; TRBD1 might be the D (6 bases). The CDR3 spans 15 residues. CDR1 is SGHRS, CDR2 YFSETQ, per germline. V was clipped by 3 bases and J by 0 bases, with 10 bases between them. The CDR3 coding sequence is TGCGCCAGCAGCTCGGACAGCTATAGCAATCAGCCCCAGCATTTT. Its protein product is CASSSDSYSNQPQHF.

This clone was detected a few times. The rearrangement links TRBV6-5 to TRBJ1-4; 8 nucleotides line up with TRBD1. Germline CDR1 MNHEY, CDR2 SVGAGI. The CDR3 consists of 14 residues. J gave up 6 bases and V 5 bases, and 5 bases lay outside the gene matches. In DNA, the CDR3 is TGTGCCAGCAGTACAATGACAGGGGATGAAAAACTGTTTTTT. Its protein product is CASSTMTGDEKLFF.

V gene TRBV11-3 combines with J gene TRBJ1-5; D perhaps matches TRBD1 (5 bases). CDR1 SGHNT and CDR2 YENEEA come from the germline V gene. This CDR3 is 13 amino acids long. V was cut by 5 bases and J by 7 bases, with 12 bases left in between. The CDR3 protein is CASSRDSTQPQHF. The CDR3 region has the DNA TGTGCCAGCAGCCGTGACAGTACCCAGCCCCAGCATTTT.

The rearrangement joins TRBV28 to TRBJ2-3; possible D gene TRBD2, 6 bases. The CDR3 runs 13 residues. Trimming removed 8 bases from V and 3 bases from J, with 12 bases in between. The germline V gene encodes CDR1 MDHEN and CDR2 SYDVKM. The CDR3 spells CASVRELTDTQYF. The CDR3 DNA follows: TGTGCCAGCGTACGGGAGTTAACAGATACGCAGTATTTT.

J is TRBJ2-2 and V is TRBV10-3; 7 positions match TRBD2. The V gene end was trimmed by 2 bases and the J gene end by 6 bases; junction bases not matched to a gene: 3. The CDR3 is 14 residues long. Germline values: CDR1 ENHRY, CDR2 SYGVKD. CDR3 in amino acids: CAISEGTKSGELFF. CDR3 nucleotides: TGTGCCATCAGTGAGGGGACTAAATCCGGGGAGCTGTTTTTT.